What follows are 20 T cell receptor beta chains derived from one specimen sequenced in a study of cytomegalovirus exposure and HLA in healthy donors. PCR used 60 Vbeta primers and 13 Jbeta primers. Only in-frame clones appear in the TCRdb table, and some are missing; sequencing was by immunoSEQ multiplex PCR. The sample lists 150,000 or so clones, about 85% occurring once. The sequenced sample was PBMCs. Source of these receptors: a man aged 45 to 65 in good health and CMV-seropositive.

The chain is built from TRBV5-1 and TRBJ2-1; 14 positions agree with TRBD2. Germline V gene lookup returns CDR1 SGHRS and CDR2 YFSETQ. The CDR3 runs to 18 residues. After removal of 5 bases from V and 0 bases from J, the junction contained 7 bases not matched to a gene. CDR3 DNA sequence: TGCGCCAGCAGTTCGGGACTAGCGGGGGTCAGCTCCTACAATGAGCAGTTCTTC. This translates into CASSSGLAGVSSYNEQFF.

V gene TRBV28 combines with J gene TRBJ1-2; TRBD1 is a possible D gene (5 bases). The V gene's germline CDR1 is MDHEN and CDR2 SYDVKM. V lost 4 bases and J 1 base, leaving 16 bases between the germline ends. CDR3 length: 16 residues. For the CDR3, the DNA is TGTGCCAGCAGTTCAGCGACAGCCCATTTTAACTATGGCTACACCTTC. This gives the protein CASSSATAHFNYGYTF.

The V call is TRBV7-8, the J call TRBJ2-5; D perhaps matches TRBD1 (6 bases). The V end lost 4 bases, the J end lost 8 bases, and 8 bases lay between the germline ends. CDR3 length: 11 residues. The germline gives CDR1 SGHVS, CDR2 FQNEAQ. CDR3 sequence: CASSSDSTQYF. The CDR3 region has the DNA TGTGCCAGCAGCTCGGACAGTACCCAGTACTTC. The whole variable domain, filled in from reference TRBV7-8 and TRBJ2-5, reads GAGVSQSPRYKVAKRGQDVALRCDPISGHVSLFWYQQALGQGPEFLTYFQNEAQLDKSGLPSDRFFAERPEGSVSTLKIQRTQQEDSAVYLCASSSDSTQYFGPGTRLLVL.

The V gene is TRBV6-5, the J gene TRBJ2-3; maybe TRBD2 (5 bases). The CDR3 is 13 amino acids. CDR1 is MNHEY, CDR2 SVGAGI, per germline. Trimming removed 5 bases from V and 5 bases from J, with 11 bases in between. For the CDR3, the DNA is TGTGCCAGCAGTCCTGGGAGAGGAGATACGCAGTATTTT. Translating gives CASSPGRGDTQYF.

The V and J genes are TRBV6-1 and TRBJ2-7; D not certain. Germline values: CDR1 MNHNS, CDR2 SASEGT. The ends were cut back, 10 bases at V and 4 bases at J, with 17 bases in the middle. The CDR3 consists of 13 residues. In nucleotides, the CDR3 is TGTGCCATTGGGCTTTCGGCGTCGTACGAGCAGTACTTC. Its protein is CAIGLSASYEQYF.

This clone was seen only a few times. An end of the junction differs from the germline gene, which may be a read error. V gene TRBV7-7 combines with J gene TRBJ2-5, with 9 bases identical to TRBD2. Germline lookup yields CDR1 SSHAT and CDR2 FNYEAQ (reference sequence). The CDR3 has 15 amino acids. CDR3 sequence: CASSLRASGEETQYF. The DNA for the CDR3 is TGTGCTAGCAGCTTAAGGGCTAGCGGGGAAGAGACCCAGTACTTC.

CDR3 in amino acids: CASTFERGREKLFF. CDR3 sequence (DNA): TGTGCCAGCACATTCGAGAGGGGGCGTGAAAAACTGTTTTTT. This sequence joins TRBV2 and TRBJ1-4, with 7 bases aligning to TRBD1. Germline loops: CDR1 SNHLY, CDR2 FYNNEI. Germline trimming cut 7 bases from V and 7 bases from J; bases unmatched to any gene: 9. This CDR3 is built from 14 residues.

The rearrangement uses TRBV11-2 and TRBJ2-6, with a possible D match to TRBD1 (5 bases). CDR3 size: 18 residues. Trimming took off 1 base at V and 1 base at J, with 14 bases between the two ends. CDR1 and CDR2 from the germline V gene are SGHAT and FQNNGV. CDR3 loop: CASSLVGPIPSGANVLTF. In DNA, the CDR3 is TGTGCCAGCAGCTTAGTGGGGCCAATCCCGTCTGGGGCCAACGTCCTGACTTTC.

The CDR3: CASSPFGSGNTIYF. The DNA of the CDR3 is TGTGCCAGCAGCCCCTTCGGTTCTGGAAACACCATATATTTT. The rearrangement links TRBV7-8 to TRBJ1-3, with D unclear. This CDR3 region has 14 residues. CDR1 is SGHVS and CDR2 is FQNEAQ in the germline V gene. The V end lost 5 bases, the J end lost 1 base, and 9 bases lay between the germline ends.

The gene calls are TRBV5-1 and TRBJ2-3; TRBD1 matches at 8 bases. This CDR3 spans 15 amino acids. The J segment lost 2 bases and the V segment lost 4 bases, leaving 6 bases of the junction unmatched. Germline-derived CDR1 and CDR2 are SGHRS and YFSETQ. CDR3 coding DNA: TGCGCCAGCAGCGTAGACAGGGGAAACACAGATACGCAGTATTTT. This sequence encodes CASSVDRGNTDTQYF.

The J gene is TRBJ1-2, the V gene TRBV9; possibly TRBD1 for D (6 bases). Trimming shortened V by 4 bases and J by 8 bases, and 12 bases separated the two germline ends. The germline V gene encodes CDR1 SGDLS and CDR2 YYNGEE. CDR3 length: 12 amino acids. This CDR3 reads CASSPRGGGYTF. CDR3 in DNA: TGTGCCAGCAGCCCGAGGGGGGGCGGCTACACCTTC.

The chain has TRBV27 and TRBJ2-1; 10 bases agree with TRBD2. V shed 6 bases, J shed 4 bases, and the junction held 6 bases outside the gene matches. Germline lookup yields CDR1 MNHEY and CDR2 SMNVEV (reference sequence). The CDR3 contains 15 residues. CDR3 sequence: CASSLGTSDYNEQFF. The CDR3 region has the DNA TGTGCCAGCAGCCTCGGGACTAGCGATTACAATGAGCAGTTCTTC.

The rearrangement joins TRBV5-1 to TRBJ1-1; TRBD1 agrees at 8 bases. CDR1 and CDR2 from the germline V gene are SGHRS and YFSETQ. The V gene end was trimmed by 2 bases and the J gene end by 4 bases; junction bases not matched to a gene: 4. The CDR3 is 14 amino acids. This CDR3 is CASSFSTGATEAFF. DNA of the CDR3: TGCGCCAGCAGCTTCTCGACAGGGGCCACTGAAGCTTTCTTT.

The chain links TRBV7-9 to TRBJ2-7; D may be TRBD1 (6 bases). CDR3 length: 14 residues. Germline V gene sequence: CDR1 SEHNR, CDR2 FQNEAQ (reference sequence). V was trimmed by 5 bases and J by 3 bases, leaving 14 bases between them. The CDR3 loop is CASSPRTEDYEQYF. The CDR3 nucleotides read TGTGCCAGCAGCCCCCGGACAGAGGACTACGAGCAGTACTTC.

The chain recombines TRBV2 with TRBJ1-2; D gene ambiguous. The CDR3 has 12 residues. V was clipped by 7 bases and J by 8 bases, with 14 bases between them. In germline, CDR1 is SNHLY, CDR2 FYNNEI. As DNA, the CDR3 is TGTGCCAGCACCCAGGTTCGGGAGGGCTACACCTTC. Amino acid sequence: CASTQVREGYTF.

J is TRBJ2-7 and V is TRBV7-2; maybe TRBD2 (6 bases). Germline CDR1 and CDR2: SGHTA and FQGNSA. The CDR3 contains 16 residues. The ends were cut back, 4 bases at V and 6 bases at J, with 22 bases in the middle. The chain's CDR3 is CASSSSGGMAGIEQYF. CDR3 nucleotide sequence: TGTGCCAGCAGCTCTTCGGGCGGGATGGCAGGGATCGAGCAGTACTTC.

CDR3 sequence (DNA): TGTGCCAGCAGTTCCAAGGGACTAGGAATGGGAGGGACCCAGTACTTC. It codes for CASSSKGLGMGGTQYF. V and J are TRBV6-5 and TRBJ2-5, with 8 positions matching TRBD2. J was trimmed by 7 bases and V by 4 bases; bases with no gene match: 14. Germline assignment: CDR1 MNHEY and CDR2 SVGAGI. This CDR3 region has 16 residues.

This chain connects TRBV20-1 to TRBJ1-1; no clear D. Germline V gene sequence: CDR1 DFQATT, CDR2 SNEGSKA (reference sequence). CDR3 length equals 9 residues. V was shortened by 5 bases and J by 9 bases, with 7 bases between the two germline ends. The CDR3 spells CSALSQAFF. The DNA for the CDR3 is TGCAGTGCTCTATCCCAAGCTTTCTTT.

This clone was detected once. This sequence joins TRBV27 and TRBJ2-1; TRBD2 aligns across 7 bases. The germline V gene encodes CDR1 MNHEY and CDR2 SMNVEV (reference sequence). The V segment lost 6 bases and the J segment 5 bases; nucleotides outside the gene matches: 4. The CDR3 spans 13 residues. In DNA form, the CDR3 reads TGTGCCAGCAGCAGACTAGCCCACAATGAGCAGTTCTTC. It specifies CASSRLAHNEQFF.

The CDR3 DNA reads TGTGCCAGCAGCCCCGGGACAGGGGAACCAATCCTCTTTTACAATGAGCAGTTCTTC. It yields the protein CASSPGTGEPILFYNEQFF. V is TRBV6-4 and J is TRBJ2-1, with TRBD1 matching over 10 bases. Germline assignment: CDR1 MRHNA and CDR2 SNTAGT. The CDR3 runs to 19 residues. The junction had 18 bases not matched to a gene; V was cut back by 6 bases and J by 4 bases.